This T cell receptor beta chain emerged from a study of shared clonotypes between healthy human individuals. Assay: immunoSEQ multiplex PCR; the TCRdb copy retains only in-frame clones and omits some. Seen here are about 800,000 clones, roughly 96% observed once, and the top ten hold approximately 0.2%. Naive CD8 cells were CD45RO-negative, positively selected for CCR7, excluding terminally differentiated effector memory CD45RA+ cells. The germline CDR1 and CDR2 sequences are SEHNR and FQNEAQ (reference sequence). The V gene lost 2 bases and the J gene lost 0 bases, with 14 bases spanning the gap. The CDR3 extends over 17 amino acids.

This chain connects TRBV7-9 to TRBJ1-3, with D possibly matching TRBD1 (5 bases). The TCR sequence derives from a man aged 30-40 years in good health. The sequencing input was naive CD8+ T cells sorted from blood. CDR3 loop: CASSLPIDRSSGNTIYF. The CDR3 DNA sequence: TGTGCCAGCAGCTTACCTATTGACAGAAGCTCTGGAAACACCATATATTTT.